The 11 T cell receptor beta chains in this list originate from one sample, sequenced in a study of cytotoxic CD8 clonotypes in ibrutinib-treated CLL (dated by TCRdb to 2020 to 2023). The method was the immunoSEQ multiplex PCR assay. This is the immuneACCESS table as TCRdb keeps it, with only in-frame sequences that have V and J called. A part of the clones is gone; compared with another copy, unresolved V genes explain less than half, and the rest is unexplained. The sample yields 45,000 to 55,000 clones; 45% to 55% were counted once. The leading ten clones occupy 30% to 35% of the sample. The time point label corresponds to: roughly 12 months on ibrutinib. The sample in question was PBMCs, obtained after 12 months of ibrutinib treatment. The receptors stem from a human donor with chronic lymphocytic leukemia.

This clone showed up just a few times. The chain recombines TRBV11-2 with TRBJ2-7; no clear D gene. The CDR3 consists of 11 residues. V was pared by 5 bases and J by 4 bases, with 6 bases between. Per germline, CDR1 SGHAT and CDR2 FQNNGV. The CDR3 reads CASSGQYEQYF. The CDR3, as DNA: TGTGCCAGCAGCGGCCAGTACGAGCAGTACTTC.

The chain employs TRBV10-3 and TRBJ2-2; D is uncertain. Germline loops: CDR1 ENHRY, CDR2 SYGVKD. The V end lost 7 bases, the J end lost 6 bases, and 12 bases lay between the germline ends. The CDR3 contains 13 residues. CDR3 loop: CAITQERPGELFF. For the CDR3, the DNA is TGTGCCATCACACAAGAACGTCCCGGGGAGCTGTTTTTT.

The V gene is TRBV6-1, the J gene TRBJ2-7; D not certain. CDR1 is MNHNS and CDR2 is SASEGT in the germline V gene. V shed 2 bases and J shed 2 bases, with 7 bases lying between them. The length of the CDR3 is 13 residues. The CDR3 DNA reads as TGTGCCAGCAGTGAAACAATTCCCTACGAGCAGTACTTC. Translation gives CASSETIPYEQYF.

The chain joins TRBV4-2 to TRBJ2-1; D gene uncertain. In germline, CDR1 is LGHNA, CDR2 YNFKEQ. This CDR3 region has 13 residues. Deletions cut 0 bases from V and 6 bases from J, with 6 bases between. This CDR3 reads CASSQDQPNEQFF. DNA for the CDR3: TGTGCCAGCAGCCAAGATCAACCCAATGAGCAGTTCTTC.

This chain joins TRBV6-1 and TRBJ2-2; 11 bases are shared with TRBD1. The CDR3 has 15 amino acids. Germline V lookup: CDR1 MNHNS, CDR2 SASEGT. V lost 8 bases to trimming and J lost 7 bases; unmatched junction nucleotides: 9. The CDR3 loop reads CASGILGQGVGELFF. Here the CDR3 DNA reads TGTGCCAGCGGGATTTTGGGACAGGGGGTCGGGGAGCTGTTTTTT.

In this sample, this clone turned up a few times. The chain employs TRBV18 and TRBJ2-5; weak D call: TRBD1 (5 bases). This CDR3 is built from 13 residues. Germline-derived CDR1 and CDR2 are KGHSH and LQKENI. Between the trimmed V and J ends, which lost 3 bases and 1 base, there was a span of 6 bases. CDR3 loop: CASSPDSQETQYF. DNA of the CDR3: TGTGCCAGCTCACCCGACAGCCAAGAGACCCAGTACTTC.

This chain connects TRBV7-9 to TRBJ2-7, with a possible D match to TRBD2 (5 bases). V gave up 7 bases and J gave up 6 bases, with 22 bases separating them. CDR3 size: 15 residues. Looked up from germline, CDR1 is SEHNR and CDR2 is FQNEAQ (reference sequence). CDR3 amino acids: CASTFGEGGRSEQYF. CDR3 nucleotide sequence: TGTGCCAGCACCTTTGGAGAGGGCGGGCGAAGCGAGCAGTACTTC.

The sample holds many counts of this clone. The chain has TRBV11-2 and TRBJ1-6; 7 bases line up with TRBD1. The CDR3 covers 14 residues. Germline lookup yields CDR1 SGHAT and CDR2 FQNNGV. After removal of 6 bases from V and 9 bases from J, the junction contained 8 bases not matched to a gene. CDR3 sequence reads: CASRAQGVGSPLHF. The CDR3 region has the DNA TGTGCCAGCAGAGCCCAGGGGGTTGGTTCACCCCTCCACTTT.

This chain uses TRBV13 with TRBJ2-3; D gene unclear. The CDR3 consists of 14 residues. V was shortened by 5 bases and J by 3 bases, with 12 bases between the two germline ends. Germline V lookup: CDR1 PRHDT, CDR2 FYEKMQ (reference sequence). The CDR3 reads CASSPPRVTDTQYF. The CDR3 DNA sequence: TGTGCCAGCAGCCCTCCTAGAGTAACAGATACGCAGTATTTT.

The V call is TRBV19, the J call TRBJ1-2, with TRBD1 matching over 8 bases. Germline-derived CDR1 and CDR2 are LNHDA and SQIVND (reference sequence). The CDR3 runs to 17 residues. Losses at the gene ends were 3 bases for V and 1 base for J; bases not matched to a gene: 10. The CDR3 DNA is TGTGCCAGTAGTATTGAGGACAGGGCTTCCCATAACTATGGCTACACCTTC. Translating it yields CASSIEDRASHNYGYTF.

This clone was seen more than once but under ten times. The chain carries TRBV5-1 and TRBJ2-1; D perhaps matches TRBD2 (5 bases). Germline V gene sequence: CDR1 SGHRS, CDR2 YFSETQ. The CDR3 is made up of 13 amino acids. V was shortened by 6 bases and J by 4 bases, with 11 bases between the two germline ends. CDR3 nucleotide sequence: TGCGCCAGCACGGCTAGCCGATACAATGAGCAGTTCTTC. This encodes CASTASRYNEQFF.